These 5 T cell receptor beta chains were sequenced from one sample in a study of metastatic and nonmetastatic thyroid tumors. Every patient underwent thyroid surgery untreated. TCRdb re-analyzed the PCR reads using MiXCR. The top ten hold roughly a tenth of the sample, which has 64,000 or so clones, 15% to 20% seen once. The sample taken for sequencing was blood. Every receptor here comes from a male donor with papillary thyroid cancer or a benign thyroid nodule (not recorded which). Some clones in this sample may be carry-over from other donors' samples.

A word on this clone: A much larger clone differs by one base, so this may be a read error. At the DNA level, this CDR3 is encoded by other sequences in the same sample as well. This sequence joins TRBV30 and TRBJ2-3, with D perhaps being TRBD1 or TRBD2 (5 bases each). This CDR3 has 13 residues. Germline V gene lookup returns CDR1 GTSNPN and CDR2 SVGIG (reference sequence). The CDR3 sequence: CAGDPVLTDTQYF. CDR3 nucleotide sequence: TGTGCAGGGGACCCCGTACTTACGGATACGCAGTATTTT.

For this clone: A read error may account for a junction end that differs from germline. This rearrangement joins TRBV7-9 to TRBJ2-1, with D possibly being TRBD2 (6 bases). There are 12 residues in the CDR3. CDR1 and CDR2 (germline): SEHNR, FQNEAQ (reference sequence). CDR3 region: CASSYSLREQFF. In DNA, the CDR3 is TGTGCCAGCAGCTATTCTTTACGGGAGCAGTTCTTT.

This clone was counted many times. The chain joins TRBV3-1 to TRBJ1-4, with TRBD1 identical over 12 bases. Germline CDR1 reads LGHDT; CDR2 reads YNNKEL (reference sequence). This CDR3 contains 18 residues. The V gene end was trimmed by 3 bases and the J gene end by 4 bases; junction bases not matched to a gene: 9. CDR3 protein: CASSHSRDRGLGNEKLFF. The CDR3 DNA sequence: TGTGCCAGCAGCCACAGCCGGGACAGGGGGCTTGGTAATGAAAAACTGTTTTTT.

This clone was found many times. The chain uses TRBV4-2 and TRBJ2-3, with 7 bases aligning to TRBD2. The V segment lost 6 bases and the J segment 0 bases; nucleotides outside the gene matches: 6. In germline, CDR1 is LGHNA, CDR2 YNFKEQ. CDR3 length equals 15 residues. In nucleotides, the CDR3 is TGTGCCAGCAGGTTAGCGGGTTCTAGCACAGATACGCAGTATTTT. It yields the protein CASRLAGSSTDTQYF.

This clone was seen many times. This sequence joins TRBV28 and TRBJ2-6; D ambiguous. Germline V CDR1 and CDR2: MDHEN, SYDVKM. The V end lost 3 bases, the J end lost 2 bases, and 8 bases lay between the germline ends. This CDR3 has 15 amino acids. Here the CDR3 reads CASSFILTGANVLTF. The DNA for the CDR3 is TGTGCCAGCAGTTTCATACTGACTGGGGCCAACGTCCTGACTTTC.